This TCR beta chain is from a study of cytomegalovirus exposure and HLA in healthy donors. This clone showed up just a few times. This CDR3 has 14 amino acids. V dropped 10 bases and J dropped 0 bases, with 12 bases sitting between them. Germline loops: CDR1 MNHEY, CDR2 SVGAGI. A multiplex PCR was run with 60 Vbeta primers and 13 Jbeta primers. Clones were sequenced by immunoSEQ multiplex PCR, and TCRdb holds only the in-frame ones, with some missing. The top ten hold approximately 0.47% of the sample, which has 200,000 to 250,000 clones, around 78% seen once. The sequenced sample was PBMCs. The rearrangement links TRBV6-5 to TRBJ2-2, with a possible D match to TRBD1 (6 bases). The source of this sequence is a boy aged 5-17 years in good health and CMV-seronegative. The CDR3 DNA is TGTGCCACCAAGACAGGAGCGAACACCGGGGAGCTGTTTTTT. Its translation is CATKTGANTGELFF.